This TCR beta chain was obtained from a study of T cell clonality in common variable immunodeficiency. As concerns this clone: Its antigen is not known. The read ends 3 residues early relative to the CDR3; the germline J gene fills the gap.

Blood came from CVID subjects not ill and not taking immunomodulatory or immunosuppressive medication. General study points: Reportedly, TCR beta sequences from common variable immunodeficiency showed fewer deletions and N-nucleotide insertions.

Clones were read by immunoSEQ multiplex PCR, and TCRdb kept only the in-frame ones, dropping some. In total the sample includes about 19,000 clones, none of them seen once. CDR1 is LNHDA and CDR2 is SQIVND in the germline V gene (reference sequence). V lost 4 bases and J 0 bases, leaving 13 bases between the germline ends. CDR3 length: 16 residues. Sequencing input: peripheral blood mononuclear cells. This receptor was obtained from a human donor with common variable immunodeficiency. The chain links TRBV19 to TRBJ1-5; D not resolved. The CDR3 DNA, read in part, is TGTGCCAGTAGTACCTCAGTGAGTTATAGCAATCAGCCC. Its protein is CASSTSVSYSNQP. The complete CDR3 reads CASSTSVSYSNQPQHF.